This TCR beta chain was documented in a study of control samples from healthy donors and cancer patients. The data were produced by immunoSEQ multiplex PCR, yet TCRdb's version contains in-frame clones alone and is incomplete. The table lists more than 85,000 clones, about four fifths of them singletons. In germline, CDR1 is WSHSY, CDR2 SAAADI. The CDR3 loop spans 12 amino acids. Only one count was recorded for this clone. Sequence at one end of the junction differs from germline and may be a read error. The origin of this receptor is a woman in her forties or fifties in good health. The material sequenced was blood. The chain uses TRBV10-2 and TRBJ1-1; no firm D call. CDR3 sequence: CASSEVITEALF. Here the CDR3 DNA reads TGCGCCAGCAGTGAGGTGATTACTGAAGCTCTCTTT.